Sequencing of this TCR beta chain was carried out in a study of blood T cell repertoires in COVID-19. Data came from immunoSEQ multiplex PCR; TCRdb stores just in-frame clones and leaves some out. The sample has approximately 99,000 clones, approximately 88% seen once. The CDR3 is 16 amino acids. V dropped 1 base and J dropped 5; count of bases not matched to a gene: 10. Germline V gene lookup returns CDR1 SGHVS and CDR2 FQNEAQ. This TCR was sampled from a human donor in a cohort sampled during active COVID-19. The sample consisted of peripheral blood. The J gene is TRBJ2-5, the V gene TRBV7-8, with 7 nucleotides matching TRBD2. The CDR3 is CASSLGPSGSWETQYF. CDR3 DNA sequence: TGTGCCAGCAGCTTAGGTCCTAGCGGTTCCTGGGAGACCCAGTACTTC.